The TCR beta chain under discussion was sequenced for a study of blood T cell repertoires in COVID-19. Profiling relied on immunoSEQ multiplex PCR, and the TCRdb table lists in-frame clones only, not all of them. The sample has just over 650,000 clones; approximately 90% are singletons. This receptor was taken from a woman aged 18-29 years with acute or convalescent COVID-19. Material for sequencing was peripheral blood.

The DNA of the CDR3 is TGTGCCAGCAGTTACCAATCAGGGGGGAACACTGAAGCTTTCTTT. Translation: CASSYQSGGNTEAFF. The chain joins TRBV6-5 to TRBJ1-1, with TRBD1 identical over 7 bases. CDR1 and CDR2 from the germline V gene are MNHEY and SVGAGI. Trimming cost V 2 bases and J 1 base; bases outside gene matches: 4. The CDR3 loop spans 15 amino acids.